This is a list of T cell receptor beta chains from one sample in a study of blood T cell repertoires in COVID-19. TCRdb keeps only in-frame clones here, not all; method: immunoSEQ multiplex PCR. This sample has 150,000 to 200,000 clones, with 82% found just once. Sequences were obtained from peripheral blood. The receptors originated from a human donor with acute or convalescent COVID-19. The donor label of this sample is uncertain. Both conserved end residues are part of each CDR3. D genes are given only for firm matches. Size is stated for part of the rows, as once, few or many counts, or as a class when the clone is expanded.

TRBJ2-5 | . | TRBV4-1 | TRBD2 | TGCGCCAGCAGCCCCCCGGATAGCGGGACGCAAGAGACCCAGTACTTC | CASSPPDSGTQETQYF
TRBJ1-5 | once | TRBV2 | . | TGTGCCAGCAGATACGGACCAGGAGGAATCAATCAGCCCCAGCATTTT | CASRYGPGGINQPQHF
TRBJ1-3 | . | TRBV6-5 | . | TGTGCCAGCAGTTACTCCGACTGGCTCTCTGGAAACACCATATATTTT | CASSYSDWLSGNTIYF
TRBJ2-1 | few | TRBV12-3/TRBV12-4 | . | TGTGCCAGCAGTTTAGGACTACGGAAGATCTTC | CASSLGLRKIF
TRBJ2-3 | few | TRBV5-6 | TRBD2 | TGTGCCAGCAGCTTGAGAAGCGGGAGAGGAGACGGAGATACGCAGTATTTT | CASSLRSGRGDGDTQYF
TRBJ2-1 | . | TRBV7-6 | TRBD2 | TGTGCCAGCAGCTTCCTAGCGGGAGGAGCAAATGAGCAGTTCTTC | CASSFLAGGANEQFF
TRBJ2-6 | . | TRBV19 | TRBD1 | TGTGCCAGTAGTATAGGGGCAGGGGGCTCTGGGGCCAACGTCCTGACTTTC | CASSIGAGGSGANVLTF
TRBJ2-7 | . | TRBV7-9 | . | TGTGCCAGCAGCTTTACGGGAGTGAACGAGCAGTACTTC | CASSFTGVNEQYF
TRBJ1-4 | . | TRBV10-3 | TRBD1 | TGTGCCATCAGTGCTACAGGGGGTGGTGAAAAACTGTTTTTT | CAISATGGGEKLFF
TRBJ2-3 | . | TRBV5-1 | . | TGCGCCAGCAGCTTGATTGGGGCCTCGAGGACAGATACGCAGTATTTT | CASSLIGASRTDTQYF
TRBJ2-1 | . | TRBV5-8 | TRBD2 | TGTGCCAGCAGCCGGACTAGCGGGTCCAATGAGCAGTTCTTC | CASSRTSGSNEQFF
TRBJ2-1 | . | TRBV7-9 | TRBD2 | TGTGCCAGCAGCTTAAGTACTAGCGGGTTATACAATGAGCAGTTCTTC | CASSLSTSGLYNEQFF
TRBJ2-7 | . | TRBV7-9 | TRBD2 | TGTGCCAGCAGCTCTAGCGGGAGGGCGTCCTACGAGCAGTACTTC | CASSSSGRASYEQYF
TRBJ1-3 | . | TRBV7-9 | . | TGTGCCAGCAGCTTAGTACCGACTGCTGGAAACACCATATATTTT | CASSLVPTAGNTIYF
TRBJ1-4 | . | TRBV7-2 | TRBD1 | TGTGCCAGCAGCTCCGGGACAGGGGGCGTTGAAAAACTGTTTTTT | CASSSGTGGVEKLFF
TRBJ1-2 | . | TRBV7-2 | . | TGTGCCAGCAGCTTAGCCTTAGGGGGGGCCAGTGGCTACACCTTC | CASSLALGGASGYTF
TRBJ2-7 | . | TRBV5-3 | TRBD1 | TGTGCCAGAAGCTTGAGATTCGGGGACAGGGCTTACGAGCAGTACTTC | CARSLRFGDRAYEQYF
TRBJ1-1 | . | TRBV30 | . | TGTGCCTGGAAGACTATGAACACTGAAGCTTTCTTT | CAWKTMNTEAFF
TRBJ2-7 | . | TRBV5-5 | . | TGTGCCAGCAGCCTAAGGACAGAGAGAACCTACGAGCAGTACTTC | CASSLRTERTYEQYF
TRBJ1-1 | . | TRBV12-3/TRBV12-4 | . | TGTGCCTGCCAGCTGGGGAGGACTGAAGCTTTCTTT | CACQLGRTEAFF
TRBJ2-5 | . | TRBV6-5 | . | TGTGCCAGCAGGGGCAGGGTGGGAGAGACCCAGTACTTC | CASRGRVGETQYF
TRBJ1-5 | . | TRBV29-1 | TRBD1 | TGCAGCGTTGCAGGGACAGGGGGGCAGCCCCAGCATTTT | CSVAGTGGQPQHF
TRBJ2-1 | . | TRBV11-3 | TRBD2 | TGTGCCAGCAGCATCTCCCAGGGCGGGAGCTCCTACAATGAGCAGTTCTTC | CASSISQGGSSYNEQFF
TRBJ2-2 | . | TRBV6-5 | . | TGTGCCAGCAGTTACCGCCAGGGTTTGAACACCGGGGAGCTGTTTTTT | CASSYRQGLNTGELFF
TRBJ1-6 | . | TRBV7-8 | . | TGTGCCAGCAGCCCCTTTAGCTCCTATAATTCACCCCTCCACTTT | CASSPFSSYNSPLHF
TRBJ2-7 | . | TRBV13 | TRBD2 | TGTGCCAGCAGCCGCTGGGGCGGGAGCTACGAGCAGTACTTC | CASSRWGGSYEQYF
TRBJ2-1 | once | TRBV7-6 | . | TGTGCCAGCAGCTCGCCGGAGAGAAATGAGCAGTTCTTC | CASSSPERNEQFF
TRBJ2-5 | . | TRBV7-9 | TRBD1 | TGTGCCAGCAGCTTAAGGGGGACAGGGGATAGAGAGACCCAGTACTTC | CASSLRGTGDRETQYF
TRBJ1-2 | . | TRBV3-1/TRBV3-2 | TRBD1 | TGTGCCAGCAGCCAAGCCAGTGGGACAGGGAGATCGAGGAACTATGGCTACACCTTC | CASSQASGTGRSRNYGYTF
TRBJ2-1 | few | TRBV6-6 | TRBD1 | TGTGCCAGCAGCTCCCGCTCTCTAACAGGGGATGAGCAGTTCTTC | CASSSRSLTGDEQFF
TRBJ1-3 | . | TRBV5-4 | . | TGTGCCAGCAGCTTGGACAGGGAAGTTGGAAACACCATATATTTT | CASSLDREVGNTIYF
TRBJ1-2 | . | TRBV4-1 | TRBD1 | TGCGCCAGCAGCCAAGCGGGAGACAGGGACTATGGCTACACCTTC | CASSQAGDRDYGYTF
TRBJ2-2 | . | TRBV5-5 | . | TGTGCCAGCAGCTTGGCAACAGGCCCGGGCACCGGGGAGCTGTTTTTT | CASSLATGPGTGELFF
TRBJ2-7 | . | TRBV6-6 | TRBD2 | TGTGCCAGCAGGGGACTAGCGGGAACCCACGAGCAGTACTTC | CASRGLAGTHEQYF
TRBJ1-6 | . | TRBV5-4 | . | TGTGCCAGCAGCAGGGACTTCGCGGGTTCACCCCTCCACTTT | CASSRDFAGSPLHF
TRBJ2-1 | . | TRBV18 | TRBD2 | TGTGCCAGCTCACCGAGTCTCGGAGCGGGAGTCAATGAGCAGTTCTTC | CASSPSLGAGVNEQFF
TRBJ1-2 | . | TRBV12-3/TRBV12-4 | . | TGTGCCAGCAGTCTACAGGGTACCTATGGCTACACCTTC | CASSLQGTYGYTF
TRBJ1-3 | . | TRBV2 | . | TGTGCCAGTATGAACTCAGGGCTGACCACTTCAAACACCATATATTTT | CASMNSGLTTSNTIYF
TRBJ1-1 | . | TRBV14 | . | TGTGCCAGCAGCCTCAAAACCGGCGGGAACACTGAAGCTTTCTTT | CASSLKTGGNTEAFF
TRBJ2-7 | few | TRBV6-5 | TRBD1 | TGTGCCAGCAGTTACCTAACAGGGGGCAAGGCCTACGAGCAGTACTTC | CASSYLTGGKAYEQYF
TRBJ2-3 | . | TRBV7-6 | TRBD2 | TGTGCCAGCAGCTTAGGAGAGACTAGCGGGAGGGACGCAGATACGCAGTATTTT | CASSLGETSGRDADTQYF
TRBJ2-5 | . | TRBV10-3 | TRBD2 | TGTGCCATCAGCCCGACCGCGATAGCGGGAGCCCAAGAGACCCAGTACTTC | CAISPTAIAGAQETQYF
TRBJ1-2 | . | TRBV5-1 | . | TGCGCCAGCAGCTTGGATGGGGGCGGGTATGGCTACACCTTC | CASSLDGGGYGYTF
TRBJ2-5 | . | TRBV10-3 | . | TGTGCCATCAGTGGACAGCTTTCCCAAGAGACCCAGTACTTC | CAISGQLSQETQYF
TRBJ1-5 | . | TRBV19 | TRBD1 | TGTGCCAGTAGTATCGGGGACAGGGTCATTCAGCCCCAGCATTTT | CASSIGDRVIQPQHF
TRBJ1-6 | . | TRBV6-6 | TRBD1 | TGTGCCAGCAGTTACGAACAGGGGCTTAGTTCACCCCTCCACTTT | CASSYEQGLSSPLHF
TRBJ1-6 | . | TRBV7-2 | . | TGTGCCAGCAGCCCCCAGGGGAGCTCCTATAATTCACCCCTCCACTTT | CASSPQGSSYNSPLHF
TRBJ1-5 | . | TRBV28 | . | TGTGCCAGCAGTTTTGTGGTGGGAGGTCAGCCCCAGCATTTT | CASSFVVGGQPQHF
TRBJ2-3 | . | TRBV28 | . | TGTGCCAGCAGTTTTCCCCTATCAAGCACAGATACGCAGTATTTT | CASSFPLSSTDTQYF
TRBJ2-7 | few | TRBV7-2 | . | TGTGCCAGCAGCTTCTCCAGGGCTGGCGAGCAGTACTTC | CASSFSRAGEQYF
TRBJ2-7 | . | TRBV5-4 | . | TGTGCCAGCAGCTCGGATCCTGGACAGCGGAACGAGCAGTACTTC | CASSSDPGQRNEQYF
TRBJ1-1 | . | TRBV29-1 | . | TGCAGCGTTAGGATCGGGACAAGGAACACTGAAGCTTTCTTT | CSVRIGTRNTEAFF